This T cell receptor (beta chain) was retrieved from a study of graft-versus-host responses after intestinal transplantation. Across the study: Anti-thymocyte globulin served as induction for all recipients, who then took tacrolimus and steroids for approximately three years.

General study points: Patients who carried graft-donor T cell macrochimerism also had high graft-versus-host to host-versus-graft clonal ratios in their allografts.

The table came from immunoSEQ multiplex PCR; TCRdb's copy has only in-frame clones and leaves some out. The data contain approximately 130,000 clones, roughly 92% of them singletons. The germline CDR1 and CDR2 sequences are LNHNV and YYDKDF (reference sequence). V was cut by 1 base and J by 2 bases, with 14 bases left in between. CDR3 length: 16 residues. In its sample, this clone was seen once. Its specificity is unknown. Sequenced material: unstimulated CD4+ T cells sorted from spleen or lymph node cells, taken before intestinal transplant. The chain combines TRBV15 with TRBJ1-2; D uncertain. This receptor was identified in a human donor who received an intestinal transplant. DNA for the CDR3: TGTGCCACCAGCAGAGGCTCCCCGCTAGAGAACTATGGCTACACCTTC. Protein: CATSRGSPLENYGYTF.